This TCR beta chain was recorded in a study of beta chain features in type 1 diabetes. Background on the study: Examination covered roughly 100,000,000 sorted cells spanning all samples. Study-level points and caveats: Any HLA-type effect on TCRB rearrangement remained unresolved here. TCRB CDR3 length was moderately but significantly reduced in all four CD4+ subsets of Type 1 diabetes patients. VDJ junctions in type 1 diabetes patients carried more deletions and fewer insertions.

Comments on this clone: As yet, its antigen is unknown.

Expressed TCRB transcripts got sequenced, as all isolated RNA was reverse transcribed. TCRdb's table, derived via immunoSEQ multiplex PCR, lists solely in-frame clones and lacks some. The sample lists 450,000 to 600,000 clones; approximately 30% were seen once. This CDR3 region has 13 residues. Germline lookup yields CDR1 SSHAT and CDR2 FNYEAQ (reference sequence). Losses at the gene ends were 3 bases for V and 5 bases for J; bases not matched to a gene: 2. The chain combines TRBV7-7 with TRBJ1-1; 8 nucleotides agree with TRBD1. Material: naive CD4+ T cells from blood. This receptor was identified in a man between 18 and 35 years old in good health. This chain's CDR3 is CASSFGQGTEAFF. The CDR3 DNA reads TGTGCCAGCAGCTTCGGACAGGGTACTGAAGCTTTCTTT.